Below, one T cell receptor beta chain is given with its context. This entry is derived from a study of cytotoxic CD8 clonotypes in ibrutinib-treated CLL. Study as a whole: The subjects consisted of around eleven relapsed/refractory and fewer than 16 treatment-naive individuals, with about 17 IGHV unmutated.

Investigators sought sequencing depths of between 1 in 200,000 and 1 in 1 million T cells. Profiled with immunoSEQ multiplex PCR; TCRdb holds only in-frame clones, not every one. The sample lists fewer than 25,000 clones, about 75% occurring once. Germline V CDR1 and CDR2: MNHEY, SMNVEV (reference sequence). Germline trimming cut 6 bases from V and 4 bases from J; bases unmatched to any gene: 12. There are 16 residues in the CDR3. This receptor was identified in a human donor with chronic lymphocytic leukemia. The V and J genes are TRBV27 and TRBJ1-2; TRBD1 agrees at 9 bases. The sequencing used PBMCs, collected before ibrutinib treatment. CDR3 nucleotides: TGTGCCAGCAGGGGACAGGGCGGCCTTGCGGGCTATGGCTACACCTTC. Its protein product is CASRGQGGLAGYGYTF.